This T cell receptor beta chain was captured in a study of T cells in Graves' hyperthyroidism and ophthalmopathy. This clonotype was observed many times. Amplification targeted TCR beta CDR3 regions from RNA transcripts. RT-PCR in the first round (using the HTBI primer set) targeted the TCR CDR3. TCRdb fed the multiplex PCR reads into MiXCR, producing one record per CDR3 protein. The data show 130,000 to 150,000 distinct CDR3 sequences, with around 20% seen just once and around two thirds held by the top ten. The V gene's germline CDR1 is SQVTM and CDR2 ANQGSEA. This CDR3 comprises 13 residues. V was shortened by 6 bases and J by 6 bases, with 15 bases between the two germline ends. The study enrolled patients aged 18 to 65 with newly diagnosed hyperthyroidism of under 2 months' duration. A patient was excluded if there was uncontrolled infection, other autoimmune disease, pregnancy or lactation. Diagnosis relied on clinical symptoms, serum thyroxine and TRAb, thyroid ultrasound and orbital computed tomography.

The chain links TRBV29-1 to TRBJ2-1; D remains unclear. The clonotype originates from a woman in her forties or fifties with Graves' hyperthyroidism that later progressed to Graves' ophthalmopathy. Source material: blood. This CDR3 reads CSVARSARNEQFF. The CDR3 DNA is TGCAGCGTGGCCCGCTCCGCTCGCAATGAGCAGTTCTTC.